This TCR beta chain was sequenced during a study of blood T cell repertoires in COVID-19. Study-level background: Italy, Spain and the United States were the sources of the convalescent and acute COVID-19 samples. PBMCs, B-cell-depleted T cells, or T cells were the source of the cDNA or gDNA that made up the material.

Germline CDR1 reads MNHEY; CDR2 reads SVGAGI. With V trimmed by 6 bases and J by 4 bases, 7 bases remained unmatched. The CDR3 totals 15 residues. Per the study methods: Amplification from reference gene primers served as the basis for estimated nucleated cell counts. TCRdb keeps only in-frame clones here, not all; method: immunoSEQ multiplex PCR. For V, J and clone size, that table is used; D and trimming come from the DNA. The sample shows some 250,000 clones, around 87% of them seen only once. The V and J genes are TRBV6-5 and TRBJ1-5; TRBD1 matches 9 bases. Material for sequencing was peripheral blood. This clonotype originated in a woman aged 70 to 79 with active or convalescent COVID-19. CDR3 amino acids: CASRPGQGANQPQHF. CDR3 nucleotide sequence: TGTGCCAGCAGGCCGGGACAGGGAGCTAATCAGCCCCAGCATTTT.